The sample holds one count of the clone carrying this TCR beta chain. PCR was performed a second time for roughly 6 to 12 cycles using a sample-barcoded 5' primer and a J-beta primer mix. Each of the cDNA molecules was tagged by a template-switch adaptor with 12 random nucleotides. TCRdb reprocessed the 5' RACE reads with MiXCR, giving one entry per CDR3 protein. The data hold around 620,000 distinct CDR3 sequences, with 27% observed a single time. Donor samples were obtained from healthy Caucasian individuals from Russia, aged 6 to 90. The data are from a study of blood T cells in healthy people across ages. The V segment lost 5 bases and the J segment 4 bases; nucleotides outside the gene matches: 5. The V gene's germline CDR1 is DFQATT and CDR2 SNEGSKA (reference sequence). CDR3 length: 14 residues.

V usage is TRBV20-1 and J usage is TRBJ2-7, with TRBD2 matching 13 bases. This TCR came from a woman aged 70 to 79 in good health. Sequencing used blood. For the CDR3, the DNA is TGCAGTGCTGTGACTAGCGGGAGGACGTACGAGCAGTACTTC. Translating it yields CSAVTSGRTYEQYF.